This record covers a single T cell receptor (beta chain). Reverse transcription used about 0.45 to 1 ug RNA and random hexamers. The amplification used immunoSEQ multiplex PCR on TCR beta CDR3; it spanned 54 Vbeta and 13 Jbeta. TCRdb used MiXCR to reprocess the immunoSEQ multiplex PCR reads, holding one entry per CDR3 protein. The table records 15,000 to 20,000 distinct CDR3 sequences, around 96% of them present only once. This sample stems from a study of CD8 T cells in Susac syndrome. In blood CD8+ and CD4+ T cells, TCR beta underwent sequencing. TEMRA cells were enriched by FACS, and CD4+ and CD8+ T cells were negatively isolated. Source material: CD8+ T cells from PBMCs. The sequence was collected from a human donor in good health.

The CDR3 nucleotides are TGTGCCAGCAGCCCCACGCGGCTAGCGGGGAGGGACCCGGACCCCCCAGATACGCAGTATTTT. This sequence encodes CASSPTRLAGRDPDPPDTQYF. The gene calls are TRBV6-1 and TRBJ2-3; 9 nucleotides match TRBD2. This CDR3 is 21 amino acids long. Germline values: CDR1 MNHNS, CDR2 SASEGT. J lost 4 bases, V lost 6 bases, and 26 bases had no gene match.